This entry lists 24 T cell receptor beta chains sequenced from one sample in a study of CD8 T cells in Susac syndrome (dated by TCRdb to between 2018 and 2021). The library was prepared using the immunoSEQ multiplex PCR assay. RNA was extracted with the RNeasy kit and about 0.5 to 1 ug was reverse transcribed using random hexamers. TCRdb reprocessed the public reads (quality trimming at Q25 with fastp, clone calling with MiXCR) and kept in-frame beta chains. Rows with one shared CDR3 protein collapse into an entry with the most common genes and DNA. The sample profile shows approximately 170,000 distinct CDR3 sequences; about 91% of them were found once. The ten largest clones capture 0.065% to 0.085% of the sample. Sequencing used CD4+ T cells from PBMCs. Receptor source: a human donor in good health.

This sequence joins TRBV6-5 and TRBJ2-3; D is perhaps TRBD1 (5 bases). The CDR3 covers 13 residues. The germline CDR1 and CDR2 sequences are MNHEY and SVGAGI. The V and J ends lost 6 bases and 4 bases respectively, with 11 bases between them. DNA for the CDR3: TGTGCCAGCAGCGGAGACAGCCCAGATACGCAGTATTTT. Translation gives CASSGDSPDTQYF.

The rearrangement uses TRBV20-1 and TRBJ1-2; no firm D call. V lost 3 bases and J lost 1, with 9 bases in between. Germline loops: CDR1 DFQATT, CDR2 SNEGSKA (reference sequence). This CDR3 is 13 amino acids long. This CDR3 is CSARDENNYGYTF. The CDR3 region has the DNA TGCAGTGCTAGGGACGAGAATAACTATGGCTACACCTTC.

CDR3 amino acids: CASSEIRGITDTQYF. CDR3 DNA sequence: TGTGCCAGCAGTGAAATAAGGGGAATCACAGATACGCAGTATTTT. The rearrangement joins TRBV6-1 to TRBJ2-3; maybe TRBD1 (5 bases). This CDR3 region has 15 residues. The V end was cut by 2 bases, the J end by 2 bases, with 11 bases between. CDR1 and CDR2 from the germline V gene are MNHNS and SASEGT.

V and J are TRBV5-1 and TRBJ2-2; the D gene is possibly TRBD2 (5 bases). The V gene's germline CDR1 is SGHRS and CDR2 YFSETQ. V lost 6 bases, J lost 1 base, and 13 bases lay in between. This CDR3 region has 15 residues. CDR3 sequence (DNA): TGCGCCAGCAATGGAAGGGAGCAGAACACCGGGGAGCTGTTTTTT. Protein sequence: CASNGREQNTGELFF.

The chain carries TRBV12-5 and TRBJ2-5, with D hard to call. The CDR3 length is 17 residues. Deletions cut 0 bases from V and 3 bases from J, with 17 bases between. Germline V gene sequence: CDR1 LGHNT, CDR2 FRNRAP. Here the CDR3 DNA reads TGTGCTAGTGGTTTGGTAAACTCTTGGGTTTGGGAAGAGACCCAGTACTTC. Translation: CASGLVNSWVWEETQYF.

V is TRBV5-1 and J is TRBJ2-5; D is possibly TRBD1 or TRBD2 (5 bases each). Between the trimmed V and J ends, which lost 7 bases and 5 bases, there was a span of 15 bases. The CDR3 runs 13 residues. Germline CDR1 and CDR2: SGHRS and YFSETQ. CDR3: CASSQGVEETQYF. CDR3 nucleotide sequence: TGCGCCAGCTCGCAGGGAGTGGAGGAGACCCAGTACTTC.

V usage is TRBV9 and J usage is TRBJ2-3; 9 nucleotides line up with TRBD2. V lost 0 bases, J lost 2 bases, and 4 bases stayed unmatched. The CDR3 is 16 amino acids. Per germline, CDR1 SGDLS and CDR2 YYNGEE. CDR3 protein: CASSVDTSGFTDTQYF. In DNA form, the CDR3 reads TGTGCCAGCAGCGTAGACACTAGCGGGTTCACAGATACGCAGTATTTT.

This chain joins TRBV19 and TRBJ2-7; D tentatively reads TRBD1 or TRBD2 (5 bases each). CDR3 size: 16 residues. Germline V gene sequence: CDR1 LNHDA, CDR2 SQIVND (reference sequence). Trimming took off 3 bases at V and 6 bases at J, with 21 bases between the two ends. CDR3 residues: CASSMGLAGLNSEQYF. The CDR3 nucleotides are TGTGCCAGTAGTATGGGGCTGGCGGGTTTAAACTCCGAGCAGTACTTC. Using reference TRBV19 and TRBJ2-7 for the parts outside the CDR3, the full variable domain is DGGITQSPKYLFRKEGQNVTLSCEQNLNHDAMYWYRQDPGQGLRLIYYSQIVNDFQKGDIAEGYSVSREKKESFPLTVTSAQKNPTAFYLCASSMGLAGLNSEQYFGPGTRLTVT.

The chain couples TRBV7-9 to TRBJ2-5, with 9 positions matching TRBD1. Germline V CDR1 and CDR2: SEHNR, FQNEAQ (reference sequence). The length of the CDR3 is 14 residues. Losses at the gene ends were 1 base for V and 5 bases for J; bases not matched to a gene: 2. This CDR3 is CASSLGTGDETQYF. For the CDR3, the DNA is TGTGCCAGCAGCTTAGGGACAGGGGACGAGACCCAGTACTTC.

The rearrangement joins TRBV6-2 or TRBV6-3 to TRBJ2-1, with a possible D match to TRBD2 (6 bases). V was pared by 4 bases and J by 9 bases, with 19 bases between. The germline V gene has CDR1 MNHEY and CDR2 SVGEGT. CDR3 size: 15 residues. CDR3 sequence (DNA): TGTGCCAGCAGTTCGGGCTTCGGGGGTGCGGGTGAGCAGTTCTTC. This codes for CASSSGFGGAGEQFF.

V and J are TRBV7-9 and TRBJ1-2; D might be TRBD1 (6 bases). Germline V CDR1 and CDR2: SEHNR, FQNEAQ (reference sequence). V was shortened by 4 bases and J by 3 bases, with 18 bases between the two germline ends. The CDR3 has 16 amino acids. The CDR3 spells CASSSSLMYRDYGYTF. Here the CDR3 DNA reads TGTGCCAGCAGCTCGTCTCTTATGTACAGGGACTATGGCTACACCTTC.

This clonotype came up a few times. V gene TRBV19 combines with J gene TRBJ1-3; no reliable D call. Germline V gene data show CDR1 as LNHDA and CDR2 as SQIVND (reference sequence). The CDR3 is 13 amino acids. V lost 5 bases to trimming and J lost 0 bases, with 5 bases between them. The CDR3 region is CASSLGSGNTIYF. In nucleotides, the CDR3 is TGTGCCAGTAGTTTAGGCTCTGGAAACACCATATATTTT.

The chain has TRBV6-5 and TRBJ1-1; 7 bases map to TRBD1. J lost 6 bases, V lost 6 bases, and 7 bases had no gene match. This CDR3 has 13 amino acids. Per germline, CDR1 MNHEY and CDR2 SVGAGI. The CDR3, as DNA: TGTGCCAGCAGCAAGACAGGGAGGGCTGAAGCTTTCTTT. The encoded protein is CASSKTGRAEAFF.

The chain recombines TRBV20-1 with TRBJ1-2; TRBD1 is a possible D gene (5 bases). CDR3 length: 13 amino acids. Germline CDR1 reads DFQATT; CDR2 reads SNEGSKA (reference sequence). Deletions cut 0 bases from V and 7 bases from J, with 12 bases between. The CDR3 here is CSARDRGGSGYTF. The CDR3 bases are TGCAGTGCTAGAGATCGGGGGGGTTCTGGCTACACCTTC.

CDR3 bases: TGTGCCAGCAGCTTTTGGCAAGCGGGAGCCTACAATGAGCAGTTCTTC. Translated: CASSFWQAGAYNEQFF. The gene calls are TRBV7-9 and TRBJ2-1; 8 bases align to TRBD2. Germline V gene data show CDR1 as SEHNR and CDR2 as FQNEAQ (reference sequence). This CDR3 comprises 16 residues. Trimming at V came to 3 bases and at J to 2 bases, leaving 6 bases not matched to a gene.

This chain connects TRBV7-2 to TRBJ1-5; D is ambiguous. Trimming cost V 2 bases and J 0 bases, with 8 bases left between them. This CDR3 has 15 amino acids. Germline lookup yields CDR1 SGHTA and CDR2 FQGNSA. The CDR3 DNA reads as TGTGCCAGCAGCTTATGGGCGGATAGCAATCAGCCCCAGCATTTT. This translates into CASSLWADSNQPQHF.

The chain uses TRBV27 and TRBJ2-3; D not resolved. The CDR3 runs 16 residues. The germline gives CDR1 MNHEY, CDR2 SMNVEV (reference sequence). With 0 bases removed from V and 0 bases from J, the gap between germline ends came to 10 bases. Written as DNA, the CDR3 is TGTGCCAGCAGTTTATCGGACGGGTCTAGCACAGATACGCAGTATTTT. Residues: CASSLSDGSSTDTQYF.

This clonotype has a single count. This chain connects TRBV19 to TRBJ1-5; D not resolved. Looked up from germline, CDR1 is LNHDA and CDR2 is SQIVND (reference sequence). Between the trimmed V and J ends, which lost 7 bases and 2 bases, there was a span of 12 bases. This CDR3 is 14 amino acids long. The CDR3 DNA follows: TGTGCCAGTATGTGGGGAACAGGCAATCAGCCCCAGCATTTT. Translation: CASMWGTGNQPQHF.

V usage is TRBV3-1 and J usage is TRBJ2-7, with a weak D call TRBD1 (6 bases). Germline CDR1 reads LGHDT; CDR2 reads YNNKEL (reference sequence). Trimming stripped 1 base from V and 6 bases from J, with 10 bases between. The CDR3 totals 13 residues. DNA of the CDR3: TGTGCCAGCAGCCAAGTTGAGGGGGTCGAGCAGTACTTC. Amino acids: CASSQVEGVEQYF.

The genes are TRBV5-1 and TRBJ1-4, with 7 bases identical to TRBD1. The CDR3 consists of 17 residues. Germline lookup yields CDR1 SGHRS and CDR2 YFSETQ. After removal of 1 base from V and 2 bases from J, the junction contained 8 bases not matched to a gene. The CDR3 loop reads CASSLKRTGGTNEKLFF. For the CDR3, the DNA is TGCGCCAGCAGCTTGAAGAGGACAGGAGGGACTAATGAAAAACTGTTTTTT.

The DNA of the CDR3 is TGCAGTGCTAGAGATCCCCTAGCGGGAGCTAATGAGCAGTTCTTC. Translation gives CSARDPLAGANEQFF. This chain joins TRBV20-1 and TRBJ2-1; TRBD2 aligns across 10 bases. The germline CDR1 and CDR2 sequences are DFQATT and SNEGSKA (reference sequence). V gave up 0 bases and J gave up 7 bases; unmatched junction bases: 6. There are 15 residues in the CDR3.

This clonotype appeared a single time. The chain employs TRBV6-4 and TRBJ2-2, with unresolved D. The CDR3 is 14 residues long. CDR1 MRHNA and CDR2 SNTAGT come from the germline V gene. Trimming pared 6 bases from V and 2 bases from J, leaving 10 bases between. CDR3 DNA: TGTGCCAGCAGAACGCGACCAAACACCGGGGAGCTGTTTTTT. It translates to CASRTRPNTGELFF.

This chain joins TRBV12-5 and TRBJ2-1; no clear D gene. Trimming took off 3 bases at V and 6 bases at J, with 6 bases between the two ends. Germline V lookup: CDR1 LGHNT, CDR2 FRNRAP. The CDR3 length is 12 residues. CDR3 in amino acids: CASGFTFNEQFF. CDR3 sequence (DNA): TGTGCTAGTGGTTTCACATTCAATGAGCAGTTCTTC. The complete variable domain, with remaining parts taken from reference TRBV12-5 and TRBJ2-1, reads DARVTQTPRHKVTEMGQEVTMRCQPILGHNTVFWYRQTMMQGLELLAYFRNRAPLDDSGMPKDRFSAEMPDATLATLKIQPSEPRDSAVYFCASGFTFNEQFFGPGTRLTVL.

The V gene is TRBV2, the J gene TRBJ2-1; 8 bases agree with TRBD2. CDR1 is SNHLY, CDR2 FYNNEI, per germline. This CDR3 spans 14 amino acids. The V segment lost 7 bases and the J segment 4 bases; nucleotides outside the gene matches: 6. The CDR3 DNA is TGTGCCAGCAAAGGTCGGGAGGGTTACAATGAGCAGTTCTTC. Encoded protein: CASKGREGYNEQFF.